The 20 T cell receptor beta chains below all came from one sample that was sequenced in a study of T-cell memory formation after mild COVID-19. TCRdb reanalysed the 5' RACE reads using MiXCR and keeps one entry per CDR3 protein. The sample has 130,000 to 150,000 distinct CDR3 sequences; about 6% are singletons. The material sequenced was PBMCs or a T cell subset sorted from them (not recorded which). These TCRs come from an adult woman who had mild COVID-19 (a few samples of this study predate the infection). Cell type and time point are not known.

This chain joins TRBV5-1 and TRBJ2-7, with TRBD2 matching over 11 bases. The V segment lost 4 bases and the J segment 5 bases; nucleotides outside the gene matches: 5. Germline V gene data show CDR1 as SGHRS and CDR2 as YFSETQ. The CDR3 covers 14 residues. CDR3 bases: TGCGCCAGCAGCCCGGGACTAGCGGCCAACGAGCAGTACTTC. Translated: CASSPGLAANEQYF.

This clonotype was detected a few times. The chain has TRBV5-1 and TRBJ2-3; D gene unclear. Germline V gene sequence: CDR1 SGHRS, CDR2 YFSETQ. Trimming removed 2 bases from V and 4 bases from J, with 8 bases in between. CDR3 length: 13 residues. The CDR3 spells CASSLVVADTQYF. The DNA for the CDR3 is TGCGCCAGCAGCTTAGTGGTTGCAGATACGCAGTATTTT.

V and J are TRBV5-1 and TRBJ1-4, with 8 bases aligning to TRBD1. The CDR3 is made up of 17 amino acids. From germline, CDR1 is SGHRS and CDR2 YFSETQ. V was pared by 4 bases and J by 3 bases, with 11 bases of the junction left unmatched. The CDR3 sequence is CASSPGQGLMANEKLFF. CDR3 in DNA: TGCGCCAGCAGCCCTGGACAGGGATTAATGGCTAATGAAAAACTGTTTTTT.

There are a few counts of this clonotype. The chain links TRBV19 to TRBJ1-1; possible D gene TRBD1, 6 bases. This CDR3 contains 14 residues. The ends were cut back, 5 bases at V and 0 bases at J, with 10 bases in the middle. Germline assignment: CDR1 LNHDA and CDR2 SQIVND (reference sequence). CDR3 sequence: CASSGGGLNTEAFF. Written as DNA, the CDR3 is TGTGCCAGTAGTGGAGGGGGATTGAACACTGAAGCTTTCTTT.

This clonotype occurred a few times. This chain joins TRBV11-3 and TRBJ1-4, with D uncertain. The V gene lost 1 base and the J gene lost 7 bases, with 13 bases spanning the gap. In germline, CDR1 is SGHNT, CDR2 YENEEA. This CDR3 spans 15 amino acids. As DNA, the CDR3 is TGTGCCAGCAGCTTAGTGGAAGCCCCTGGTGAAAAACTGTTTTTT. This sequence encodes CASSLVEAPGEKLFF.

The V call is TRBV9, the J call TRBJ2-3; possible D gene TRBD2, 5 bases. From germline, CDR1 is SGDLS and CDR2 YYNGEE. This CDR3 has 16 residues. Trimming shortened V by 4 bases and J by 3 bases, and 18 bases separated the two germline ends. The CDR3 sequence: CASSSRLMLATDTQYF. Here the CDR3 DNA reads TGTGCCAGCAGCTCCAGACTAATGCTGGCAACAGATACGCAGTATTTT. Drawing the rest from reference TRBV9 and TRBJ2-3, the complete variable domain is DSGVTQTPKHLITATGQRVTLRCSPRSGDLSVYWYQQSLDQGLQFLIQYYNGEERAKGNILERFSAQQFPDLHSELNLSSLELGDSALYFCASSSRLMLATDTQYFGPGTRLTVL.

The rearrangement joins TRBV2 to TRBJ2-3; 9 nucleotides match TRBD2. Per germline, CDR1 SNHLY and CDR2 FYNNEI. J lost 2 bases, V lost 5 bases, and 11 bases had no gene match. The CDR3 spans 17 residues. DNA of the CDR3: TGTGCCAGCAGTAGGATGACTAGCGGAGCGTCCACAGATACGCAGTATTTT. It yields the protein CASSRMTSGASTDTQYF.

This clonotype occurred many times. The junction and the germline gene differ at one end; a read error may be behind it. The chain links TRBV11-2 to TRBJ1-1; TRBD1 matches 7 bases. Germline lookup yields CDR1 SGHAT and CDR2 FQNNGV. CDR3 length: 15 amino acids. The CDR3 sequence: CASSLETGVNTEVFF. CDR3 DNA: TGTGCCAGCAGCTTAGAAACAGGGGTGAACACTGAAGTTTTCTTT.

This clonotype was observed a handful of times. The chain joins TRBV7-3 to TRBJ1-5, with D possibly being TRBD1 (6 bases). The CDR3 has 13 residues. The V gene's germline CDR1 is SGHTA and CDR2 FQGTGA. V lost 3 bases and J 10 bases, leaving 13 bases between the germline ends. CDR3 loop: CASSLGAFQPQHF. The CDR3 DNA sequence: TGTGCCAGCAGCTTGGGGGCGTTCCAACCCCAGCATTTT.

The J gene is TRBJ1-2, the V gene TRBV5-1; D is unresolved. CDR1 and CDR2 (germline): SGHRS, YFSETQ. The CDR3 spans 13 residues. Trimming removed 0 bases at V and 8 bases at J, with 11 bases between. The CDR3 sequence is CASSLGASFGYTF. The CDR3 DNA reads TGCGCCAGCAGCTTGGGAGCCTCTTTCGGCTACACCTTC.

This clonotype was found many times. The chain uses TRBV7-2 and TRBJ2-5, with 7 bases fitting TRBD1. Per the germline V gene, CDR1 is SGHTA and CDR2 is FQGNSA. The CDR3 loop spans 14 amino acids. V lost 5 bases, J lost 0 bases, and 3 bases stayed unmatched. The CDR3 DNA reads as TGTGCCAGCAGCCAGGGGGATCACCAAGAGACCCAGTACTTC. It codes for CASSQGDHQETQYF.

This clonotype was observed many times. This chain connects TRBV12-3 or TRBV12-4 to TRBJ2-1; D tentatively reads TRBD1 or TRBD2 (6 bases each). V was pared by 5 bases and J by 3 bases, with 11 bases between. This CDR3 is built from 14 residues. The CDR3 region has the DNA TGTGCCAGCAGTGCGGGACACAACTACAATGAGCAGTTCTTC. Translated, it gives CASSAGHNYNEQFF.

This clonotype was detected ten times or more. The rearrangement links TRBV4-3 to TRBJ2-7; D is ambiguous. The CDR3 has 17 residues. V gave up 0 bases and J gave up 1 base, with 16 bases separating them. Per the germline V gene, CDR1 is LGHNA and CDR2 is YSLEER. The CDR3 nucleotides read TGCGCCAGCAGCCAAGATATAAGGCCGGACCATTCCTACGAGCAGTACTTC. Translating gives CASSQDIRPDHSYEQYF.

This clonotype showed up just a few times. CDR3 protein: CASSYVGANTGELFF. DNA of the CDR3: TGCGCCAGCAGCTATGTGGGGGCAAACACCGGGGAGCTGTTTTTT. V gene TRBV5-1 combines with J gene TRBJ2-2, with D possibly being TRBD1 (6 bases). This CDR3 has 15 amino acids. From germline, CDR1 is SGHRS and CDR2 YFSETQ. V shed 3 bases and J shed 2 bases, with 11 bases lying between them.

The rearrangement joins TRBV27 to TRBJ2-1, with D perhaps matching TRBD1 or TRBD2 (5 bases each). The germline CDR1 and CDR2 sequences are MNHEY and SMNVEV (reference sequence). V lost 1 base, J lost 12 bases, and 13 bases lay in between. The CDR3 is 13 amino acids. The CDR3 is CASSLYPRGGQFF. The CDR3 DNA reads as TGTGCCAGCAGTTTATACCCCCGGGGCGGGCAGTTCTTC.

This chain links TRBV10-3 with TRBJ2-1; either TRBD1 or TRBD2 may fit D (5 bases each). The germline V gene has CDR1 ENHRY and CDR2 SYGVKD. V lost 2 bases to trimming and J lost 8 bases, with 22 bases between them. This CDR3 spans 17 amino acids. The CDR3 coding sequence is TGTGCCATCAGTGAGCCTGCTAGTGGGGGTTTGGGCGATGAGCAGTTCTTC. Its translation: CAISEPASGGLGDEQFF.

This clonotype was counted at least ten times. The chain couples TRBV6-1 to TRBJ2-2; D is possibly TRBD2 (6 bases). Trimming took 1 base from V and 6 from J, leaving 6 bases between them. Germline values: CDR1 MNHNS, CDR2 SASEGT. The length of the CDR3 is 13 residues. In DNA, the CDR3 is TGTGCCAGCAGTGAAGTAGCGGCCGGGGAGCTGTTTTTT. It encodes CASSEVAAGELFF.

The rearrangement links TRBV5-8 to TRBJ2-1; D might be TRBD1 (6 bases). Trimming took 6 bases from V and 3 from J, leaving 16 bases between them. The CDR3 totals 15 residues. Germline CDR1 SGHTS, CDR2 YDEGEE. CDR3 amino acids: CASTQQGRSYNEQFF. The DNA of the CDR3 is TGTGCCAGCACCCAACAGGGTAGGAGCTACAATGAGCAGTTCTTC. Complete variable domain (other parts from reference TRBV5-8 and TRBJ2-1): EAGVTQSPTHLIKTRGQQATLRCSPISGHTSVYWYQQALGLGLQFLLWYDEGEERNRGNFPPRFSGRQFPNYSSELNVNALELEDSALYLCASTQQGRSYNEQFFGPGTRLTVL.

The J gene is TRBJ2-7, the V gene TRBV11-2, with D perhaps TRBD2 (6 bases). Trimming left V 2 bases short and J 3 bases short, with 14 bases between. The CDR3 contains 15 residues. Looked up from germline, CDR1 is SGHAT and CDR2 is FQNNGV. CDR3 protein: CASSLPAQGGYEQYF. The CDR3 DNA follows: TGTGCCAGCAGCTTACCAGCGCAGGGAGGCTACGAGCAGTACTTC.

This clonotype has ten or more counts. The chain joins TRBV5-1 to TRBJ2-1, with 11 nucleotides matching TRBD1. The V gene end was trimmed by 6 bases and the J gene end by 8 bases; junction bases not matched to a gene: 4. In germline, CDR1 is SGHRS, CDR2 YFSETQ. The CDR3 spans 13 residues. For the CDR3, the DNA is TGCGCCAGCACCGGACAGGGGGCGGATGAGCAGTTCTTC. It specifies CASTGQGADEQFF.